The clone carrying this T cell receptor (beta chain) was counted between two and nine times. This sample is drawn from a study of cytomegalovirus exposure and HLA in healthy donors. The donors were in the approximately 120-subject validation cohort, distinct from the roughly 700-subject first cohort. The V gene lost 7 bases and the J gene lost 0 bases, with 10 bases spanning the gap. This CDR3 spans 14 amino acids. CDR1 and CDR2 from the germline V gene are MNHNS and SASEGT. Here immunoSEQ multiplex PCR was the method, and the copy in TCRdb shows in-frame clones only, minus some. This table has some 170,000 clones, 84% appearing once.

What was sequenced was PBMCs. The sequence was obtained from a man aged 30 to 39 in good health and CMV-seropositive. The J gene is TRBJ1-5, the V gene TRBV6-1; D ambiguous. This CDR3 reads CASKNSYSNQPQHF. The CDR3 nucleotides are TGTGCCAGCAAGAACTCTTATAGCAATCAGCCCCAGCATTTT.